This is a list of T cell receptor beta chains from one sample in a study of beta chain features in type 1 diabetes. Using immunoSEQ multiplex PCR, the repertoire was profiled, and TCRdb retains in-frame clones only, with some absent. The table includes roughly 400,000 clones, over 8.5% detected once. The material sequenced was central memory CD4+ T cells from blood. The receptor source for this set is a man aged 25-45 years with type 1 diabetes. CDR3s leave out the opening cysteine and the closing phenylalanine or tryptophan. Fields, in order: J gene, V gene, CDR3 protein.

J: TRBJ1-5; V: TRBV2; CDR3: ASRGTGLAQPQH
J: TRBJ2-4; V: TRBV10-3; CDR3: AISTSDRADIQY
J: TRBJ2-7; V: TRBV5-5; CDR3: ASSLGPTSYEQY
J: TRBJ1-2; V: TRBV11-3; CDR3: ASSSRDRVDYGYT
J: TRBJ1-2; V: TRBV5-5; CDR3: ASSLRTGLGYT
J: TRBJ2-5; V: TRBV5-1; CDR3: ASSSGGQETQY
J: TRBJ2-5; V: TRBV19; CDR3: ASSIQGSQETQY
J: TRBJ2-2; V: TRBV6-5; CDR3: ASRKGTGVTGELF
J: TRBJ1-1; V: TRBV5-5; CDR3: ASSFYGSEAF
J: TRBJ2-7; V: TRBV6-6; CDR3: ASSYPTGNEQY
J: TRBJ2-3; V: TRBV2; CDR3: ASSPGLAGEGDTQY
J: TRBJ1-1; V: TRBV19; CDR3: ASSIKVEAF
J: TRBJ2-7; V: TRBV7-9; CDR3: ASSLRREGGEQY
J: TRBJ2-3; V: TRBV4-2; CDR3: ASSPGIRLAGVTDTQY
J: TRBJ2-7; V: TRBV11-1; CDR3: ASSPSGWNYEQY
J: TRBJ2-5; V: TRBV5-1; CDR3: ASREYGETQY
J: TRBJ1-2; V: TRBV30; CDR3: AWSVSRVGDGYT
J: TRBJ1-1; V: TRBV27; CDR3: ASSFRVSDEAF